This T cell receptor (beta chain) was captured by sequencing in a study of shared clonotypes between healthy human individuals. Overall study: Three CD4 naive, three CD4 memory, two CD8 naive and one CD8 memory plate were used per donor.

Each cell subset's genomic DNA was divided evenly among several immunoSEQ plates. Here immunoSEQ multiplex PCR was the method, and the copy in TCRdb shows in-frame clones only, minus some. Of approximately 2,200,000 clones in the sample, 90% to 95% were seen once. As to this clone: The antigen is undetermined.

Study-wide results and caveats: All-four-donor shared clonotypes had higher generation probabilities than non-shared clonotypes did. Memory subsets generally showed lower estimated richness than naive subsets.

Naive CD8 cells, CD45RO-negative and positively selected for CCR7, excluded terminally differentiated effector memory CD45RA+ cells. Germline CDR1 and CDR2: LNHNV and YYDKDF (reference sequence). V was trimmed by 3 bases and J by 0 bases, leaving 15 bases between them. The CDR3 is made up of 16 amino acids. Sequencing was done on a sample of naive CD8+ T cells from PBMCs. The TCR was taken from a man aged 18 to 30 in good health. Some clones in this sample may be carry-over from other donors' samples. The rearrangement links TRBV15 to TRBJ2-7; D is unresolved. The CDR3 bases are TGTGCCACCAGCAGGGCGTTAGTCAGAGTCTCCTACGAGCAGTACTTC. Protein: CATSRALVRVSYEQYF.